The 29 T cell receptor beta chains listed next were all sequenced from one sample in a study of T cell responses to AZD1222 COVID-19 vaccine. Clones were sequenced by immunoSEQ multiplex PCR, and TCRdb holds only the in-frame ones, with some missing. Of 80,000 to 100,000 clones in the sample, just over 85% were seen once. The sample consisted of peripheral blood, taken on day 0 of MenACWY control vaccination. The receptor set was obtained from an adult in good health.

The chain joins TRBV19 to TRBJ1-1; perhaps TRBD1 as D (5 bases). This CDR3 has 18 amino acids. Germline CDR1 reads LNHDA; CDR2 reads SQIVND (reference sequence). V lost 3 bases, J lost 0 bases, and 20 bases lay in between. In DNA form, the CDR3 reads TGTGCCAGTAGTATCCGAGGGGCAGGGACCACCATGAACACTGAAGCTTTCTTT. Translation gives CASSIRGAGTTMNTEAFF.

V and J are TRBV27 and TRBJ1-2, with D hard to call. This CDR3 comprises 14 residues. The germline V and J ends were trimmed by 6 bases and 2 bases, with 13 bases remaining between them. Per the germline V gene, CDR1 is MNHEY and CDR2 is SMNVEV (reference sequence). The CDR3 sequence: CASSSYDENYGYTF. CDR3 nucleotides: TGTGCCAGCAGCTCGTACGATGAAAACTATGGCTACACCTTC.

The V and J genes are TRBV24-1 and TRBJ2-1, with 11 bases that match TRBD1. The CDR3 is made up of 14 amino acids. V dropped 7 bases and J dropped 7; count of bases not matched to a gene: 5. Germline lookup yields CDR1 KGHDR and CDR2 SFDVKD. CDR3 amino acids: CATSGQGAVNEQFF. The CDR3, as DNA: TGTGCCACCAGCGGACAGGGGGCTGTGAATGAGCAGTTCTTC.

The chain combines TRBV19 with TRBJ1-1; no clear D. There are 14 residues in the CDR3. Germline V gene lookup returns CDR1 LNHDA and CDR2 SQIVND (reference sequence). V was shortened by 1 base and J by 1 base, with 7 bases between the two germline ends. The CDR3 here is CASSIGTANTEAFF. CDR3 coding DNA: TGTGCCAGTAGTATAGGGACGGCGAACACTGAAGCTTTCTTT. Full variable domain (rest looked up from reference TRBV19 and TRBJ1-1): DGGITQSPKYLFRKEGQNVTLSCEQNLNHDAMYWYRQDPGQGLRLIYYSQIVNDFQKGDIAEGYSVSREKKESFPLTVTSAQKNPTAFYLCASSIGTANTEAFFGQGTRLTVV.

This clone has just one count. Written as DNA, the CDR3 is TGTGCCAGCAGCTCGACAGGGGGGCGAGAGCAGTTCTTC. Amino acid sequence: CASSSTGGREQFF. The rearrangement links TRBV7-2 to TRBJ2-1, with 9 bases lining up with TRBD1. Looked up from germline, CDR1 is SGHTA and CDR2 is FQGNSA. CDR3 length: 13 amino acids. V lost 4 bases, J lost 10 bases, and 5 bases stayed unmatched. The variable domain in full, with the rest retrieved from reference TRBV7-2 and TRBJ2-1, is GAGVSQSPSNKVTEKGKDVELRCDPISGHTALYWYRQSLGQGLEFLIYFQGNSAPDKSGLPSDRFSAERTGGSVSTLTIQRTQQEDSAVYLCASSSTGGREQFFGPGTRLTVL.

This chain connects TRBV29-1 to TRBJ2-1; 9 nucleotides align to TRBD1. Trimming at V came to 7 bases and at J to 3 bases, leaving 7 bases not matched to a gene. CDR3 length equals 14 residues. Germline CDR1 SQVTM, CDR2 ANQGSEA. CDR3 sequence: CSGRDRANYNEQFF. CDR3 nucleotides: TGCAGCGGACGGGACAGGGCTAACTACAATGAGCAGTTCTTC.

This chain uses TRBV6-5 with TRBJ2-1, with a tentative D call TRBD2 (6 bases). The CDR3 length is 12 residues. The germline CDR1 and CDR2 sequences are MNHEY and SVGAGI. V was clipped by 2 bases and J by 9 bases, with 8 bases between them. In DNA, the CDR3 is TGTGCCAGCAGTTACGTGGGGGGTGAGCAGTTCTTC. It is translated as CASSYVGGEQFF.

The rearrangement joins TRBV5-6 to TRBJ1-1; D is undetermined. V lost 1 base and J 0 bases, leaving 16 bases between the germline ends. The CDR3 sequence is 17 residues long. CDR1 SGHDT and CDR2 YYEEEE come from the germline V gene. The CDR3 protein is CASSLTDGGRVNTEAFF. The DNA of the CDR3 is TGTGCCAGCAGCTTGACGGACGGAGGACGCGTGAACACTGAAGCTTTCTTT.

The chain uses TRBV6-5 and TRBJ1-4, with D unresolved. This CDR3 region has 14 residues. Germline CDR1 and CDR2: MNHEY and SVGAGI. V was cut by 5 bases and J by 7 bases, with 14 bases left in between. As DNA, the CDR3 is TGTGCCAGCAGTAGAGCGGCTAGTAGTGAAAAACTGTTTTTT. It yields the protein CASSRAASSEKLFF.

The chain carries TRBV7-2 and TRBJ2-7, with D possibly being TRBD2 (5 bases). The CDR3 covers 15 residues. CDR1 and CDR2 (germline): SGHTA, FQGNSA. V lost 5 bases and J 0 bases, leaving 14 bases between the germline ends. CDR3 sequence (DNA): TGTGCCAGCAGCCTAGACGGGAAAAGCTCCTACGAGCAGTACTTC. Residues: CASSLDGKSSYEQYF.

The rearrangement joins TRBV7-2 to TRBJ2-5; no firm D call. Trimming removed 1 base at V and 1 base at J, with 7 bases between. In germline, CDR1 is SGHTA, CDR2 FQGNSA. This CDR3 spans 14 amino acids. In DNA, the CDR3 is TGTGCCAGCAGCTTAGGACCAAGCCAAGAGACCCAGTACTTC. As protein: CASSLGPSQETQYF.

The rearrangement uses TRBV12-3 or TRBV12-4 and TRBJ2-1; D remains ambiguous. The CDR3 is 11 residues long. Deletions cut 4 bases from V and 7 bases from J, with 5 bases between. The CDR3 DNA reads TGTGCCAGCAGTTACCTAAATGAGCAGTTCTTC. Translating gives CASSYLNEQFF.

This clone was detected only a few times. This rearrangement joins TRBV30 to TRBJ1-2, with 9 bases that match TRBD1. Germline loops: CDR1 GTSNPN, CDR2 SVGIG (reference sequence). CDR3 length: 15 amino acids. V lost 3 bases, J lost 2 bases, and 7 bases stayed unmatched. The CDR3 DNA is TGTGCCTGGAGCCCCGGGACAGGGTGGAACTATGGCTACACCTTC. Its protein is CAWSPGTGWNYGYTF.

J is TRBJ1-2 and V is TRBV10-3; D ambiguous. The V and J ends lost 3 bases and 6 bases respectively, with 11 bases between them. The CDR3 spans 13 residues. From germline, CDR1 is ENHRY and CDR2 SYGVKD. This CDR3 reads CAISESDEDGYTF. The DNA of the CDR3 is TGTGCCATCAGTGAATCGGATGAGGATGGCTACACCTTC.

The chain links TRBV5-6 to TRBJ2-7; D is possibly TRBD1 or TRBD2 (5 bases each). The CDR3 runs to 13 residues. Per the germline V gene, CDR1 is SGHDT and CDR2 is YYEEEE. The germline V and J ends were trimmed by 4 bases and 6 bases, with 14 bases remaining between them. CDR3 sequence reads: CASSTGLVGEQYF. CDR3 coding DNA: TGTGCCAGCAGCACGGGGCTTGTTGGCGAGCAGTACTTC.

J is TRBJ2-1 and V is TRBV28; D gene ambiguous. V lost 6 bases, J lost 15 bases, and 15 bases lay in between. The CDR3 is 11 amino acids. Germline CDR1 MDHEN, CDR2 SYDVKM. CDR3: CASSETRRRFF. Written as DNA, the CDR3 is TGTGCCAGCAGCGAAACTCGGCGTCGGTTCTTC. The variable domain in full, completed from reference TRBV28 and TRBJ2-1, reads DVKVTQSSRYLVKRTGEKVFLECVQDMDHENMFWYRQDPGLGLRLIYFSYDVKMKEKGDIPEGYSVSREKKERFSLILESASTNQTSMYLCASSETRRRFFGPGTRLTVL.

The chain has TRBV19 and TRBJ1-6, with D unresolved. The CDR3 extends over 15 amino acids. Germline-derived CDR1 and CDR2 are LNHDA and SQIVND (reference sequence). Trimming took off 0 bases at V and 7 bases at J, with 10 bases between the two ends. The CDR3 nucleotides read TGTGCCAGTAGTATAGACGTCGTGGGGAATTCACCCCTCCACTTT. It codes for CASSIDVVGNSPLHF.

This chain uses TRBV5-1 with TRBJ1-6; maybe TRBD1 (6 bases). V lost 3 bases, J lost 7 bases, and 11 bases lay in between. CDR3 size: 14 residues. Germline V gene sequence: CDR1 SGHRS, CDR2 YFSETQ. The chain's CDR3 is CASSSGQWNSPLHF. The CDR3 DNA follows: TGCGCCAGCAGCTCCGGACAGTGGAATTCACCCCTCCACTTT. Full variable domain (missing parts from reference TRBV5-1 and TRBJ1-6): KAGVTQTPRYLIKTRGQQVTLSCSPISGHRSVSWYQQTPGQGLQFLFEYFSETQRNKGNFPGRFSGRQFSNSRSEMNVSTLELGDSALYLCASSSGQWNSPLHFGNGTRLTVT.

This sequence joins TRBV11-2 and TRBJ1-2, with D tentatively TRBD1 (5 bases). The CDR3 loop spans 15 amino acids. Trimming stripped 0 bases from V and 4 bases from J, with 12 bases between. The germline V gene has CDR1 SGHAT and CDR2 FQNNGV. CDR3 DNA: TGTGCCAGCAGCTTAGATCAGGGCACCTTCTATGGCTACACCTTC. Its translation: CASSLDQGTFYGYTF.

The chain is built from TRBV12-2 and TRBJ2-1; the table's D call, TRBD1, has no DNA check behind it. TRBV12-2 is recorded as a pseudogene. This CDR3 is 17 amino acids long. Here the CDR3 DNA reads TGTGCAAGTCGCGCCAAACCCGGACAGGGGGGGGACAATGAGCAGTTCTTC. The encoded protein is CASRAKPGQGGDNEQFF.

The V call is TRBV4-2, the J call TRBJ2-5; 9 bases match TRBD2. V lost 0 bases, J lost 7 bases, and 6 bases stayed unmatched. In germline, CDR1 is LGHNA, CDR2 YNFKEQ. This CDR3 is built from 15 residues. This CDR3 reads CASSQDVASGMTQYF. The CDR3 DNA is TGTGCCAGCAGCCAAGATGTGGCTAGCGGGATGACCCAGTACTTC.

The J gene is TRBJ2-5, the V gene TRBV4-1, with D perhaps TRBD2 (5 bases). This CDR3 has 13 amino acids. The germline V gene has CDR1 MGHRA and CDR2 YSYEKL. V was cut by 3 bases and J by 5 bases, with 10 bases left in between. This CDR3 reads CASSQAPGETQYF. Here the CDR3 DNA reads TGCGCCAGCAGCCAGGCGCCGGGGGAGACCCAGTACTTC.

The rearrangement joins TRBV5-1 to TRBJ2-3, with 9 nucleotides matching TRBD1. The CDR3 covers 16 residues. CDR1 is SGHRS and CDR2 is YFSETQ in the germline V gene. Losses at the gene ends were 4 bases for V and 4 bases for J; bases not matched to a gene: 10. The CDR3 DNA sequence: TGCGCCAGCAGCAGCTCACAGGGGGCGATCGCAGATACGCAGTATTTT. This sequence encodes CASSSSQGAIADTQYF.

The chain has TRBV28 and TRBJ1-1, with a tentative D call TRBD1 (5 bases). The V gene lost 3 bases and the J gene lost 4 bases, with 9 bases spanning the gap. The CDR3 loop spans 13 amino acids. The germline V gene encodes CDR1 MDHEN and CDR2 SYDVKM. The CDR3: CASSFIGTTEAFF. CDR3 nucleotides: TGTGCCAGCAGTTTCATAGGGACCACTGAAGCTTTCTTT.

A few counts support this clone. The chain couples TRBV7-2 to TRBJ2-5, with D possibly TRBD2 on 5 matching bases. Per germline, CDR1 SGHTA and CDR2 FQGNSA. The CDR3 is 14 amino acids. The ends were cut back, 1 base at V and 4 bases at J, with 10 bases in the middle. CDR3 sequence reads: CASSLVVGVETQYF. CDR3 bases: TGTGCCAGCAGCTTAGTCGTCGGGGTAGAGACCCAGTACTTC. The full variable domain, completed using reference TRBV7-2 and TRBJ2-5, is GAGVSQSPSNKVTEKGKDVELRCDPISGHTALYWYRQSLGQGLEFLIYFQGNSAPDKSGLPSDRFSAERTGGSVSTLTIQRTQQEDSAVYLCASSLVVGVETQYFGPGTRLLVL.

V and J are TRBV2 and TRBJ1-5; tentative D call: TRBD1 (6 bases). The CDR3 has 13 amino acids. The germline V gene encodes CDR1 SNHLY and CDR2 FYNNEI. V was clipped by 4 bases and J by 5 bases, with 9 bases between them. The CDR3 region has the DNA TGTGCCAGCAGTGGACAGGTGGATCAGCCCCAGCATTTT. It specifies CASSGQVDQPQHF.

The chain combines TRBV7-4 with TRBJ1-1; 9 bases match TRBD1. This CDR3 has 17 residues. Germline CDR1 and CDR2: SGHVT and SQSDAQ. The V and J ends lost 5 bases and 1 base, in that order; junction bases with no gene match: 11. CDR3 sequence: CASSPGPGTGRNTEAFF. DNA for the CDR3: TGTGCCAGCAGCCCAGGACCCGGGACAGGGCGGAACACTGAAGCTTTCTTT.

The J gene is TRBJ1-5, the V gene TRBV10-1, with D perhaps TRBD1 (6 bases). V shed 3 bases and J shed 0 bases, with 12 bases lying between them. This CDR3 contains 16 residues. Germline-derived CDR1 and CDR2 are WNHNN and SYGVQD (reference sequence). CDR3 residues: CASSDRGPSSNQPQHF. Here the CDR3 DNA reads TGCGCCAGCAGTGACAGGGGTCCTTCTAGCAATCAGCCCCAGCATTTT.

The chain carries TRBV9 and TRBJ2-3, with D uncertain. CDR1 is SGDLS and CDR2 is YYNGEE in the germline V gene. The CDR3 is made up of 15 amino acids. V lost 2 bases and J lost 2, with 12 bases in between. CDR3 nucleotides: TGTGCCAGCAGCGTTCTCTCAGGAAACACAGATACGCAGTATTTT. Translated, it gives CASSVLSGNTDTQYF.